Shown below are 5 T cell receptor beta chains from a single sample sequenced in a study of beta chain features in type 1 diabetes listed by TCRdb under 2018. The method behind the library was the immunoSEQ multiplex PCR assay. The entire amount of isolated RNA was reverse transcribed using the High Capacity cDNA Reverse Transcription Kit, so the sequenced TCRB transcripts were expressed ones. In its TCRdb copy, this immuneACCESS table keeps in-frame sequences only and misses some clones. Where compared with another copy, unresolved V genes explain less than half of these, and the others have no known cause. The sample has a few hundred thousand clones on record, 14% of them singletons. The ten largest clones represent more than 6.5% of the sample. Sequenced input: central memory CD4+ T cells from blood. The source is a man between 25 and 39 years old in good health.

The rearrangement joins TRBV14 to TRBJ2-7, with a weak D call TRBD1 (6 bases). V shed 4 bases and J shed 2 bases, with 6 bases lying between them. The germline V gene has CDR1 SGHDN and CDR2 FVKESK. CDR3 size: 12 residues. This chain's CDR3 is CASSRDTYEQYF. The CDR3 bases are TGTGCCAGCAGCCGGGACACCTACGAGCAGTACTTC.

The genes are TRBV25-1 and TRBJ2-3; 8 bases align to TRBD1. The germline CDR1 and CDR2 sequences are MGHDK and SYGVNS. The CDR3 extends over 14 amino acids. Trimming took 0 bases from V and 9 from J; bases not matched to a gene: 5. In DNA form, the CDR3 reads TGTGCCAGCAGTGAATACATCGGACAGGGAACGCAGTATTTT. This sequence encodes CASSEYIGQGTQYF.

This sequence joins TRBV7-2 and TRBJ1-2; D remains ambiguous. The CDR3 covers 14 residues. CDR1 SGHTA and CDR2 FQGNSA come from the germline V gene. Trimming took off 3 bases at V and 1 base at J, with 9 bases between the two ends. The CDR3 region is CASSFRTFNYGYTF. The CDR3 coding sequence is TGTGCCAGCAGCTTTCGGACTTTTAACTATGGCTACACCTTC.

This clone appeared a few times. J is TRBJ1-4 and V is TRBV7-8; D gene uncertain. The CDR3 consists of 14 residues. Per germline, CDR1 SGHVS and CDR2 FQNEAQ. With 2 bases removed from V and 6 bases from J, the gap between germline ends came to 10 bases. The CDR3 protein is CASSLRSKDEKLFF. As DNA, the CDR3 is TGTGCCAGCAGCTTAAGGAGTAAGGATGAAAAACTGTTTTTT.

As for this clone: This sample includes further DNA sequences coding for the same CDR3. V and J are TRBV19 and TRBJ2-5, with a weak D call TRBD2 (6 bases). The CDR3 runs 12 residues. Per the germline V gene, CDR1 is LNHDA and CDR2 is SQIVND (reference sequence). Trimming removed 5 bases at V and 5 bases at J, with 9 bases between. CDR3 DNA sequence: TGTGCCAGTAGTGAGGCGGGGGAGACCCAGTACTTC. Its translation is CASSEAGETQYF.